This TCR beta chain comes out of a study of OX40 agonist ivuxolimab in advanced cancers. Whole-study results and caveats: Compared with CD4+, CD8+ T cells on average had more expanded clones. At 0.1 to 3.0 mg/kg and by week 6, clonal expansion occurred in CD4+ and CD8+ blood T cells.

This table comes from immunoSEQ multiplex PCR, and its TCRdb copy is limited to in-frame clones, with some not included. The sample contains 100,000 or so clones, approximately 87% of which appear only once. This CDR3 spans 15 amino acids. Germline values: CDR1 SGHTA, CDR2 FQGTGA. Trimming removed 2 bases from V and 10 bases from J; junction bases left unmatched: 11. Concerning this clone itself: Antigen unknown.

Autoimmune disease history or systemic immunosuppression led to patients being barred. The clonotype originates from an adult with an advanced solid tumor such as melanoma, head and neck, liver or kidney cancer. This chain connects TRBV7-3 to TRBJ2-1; 7 bases align to TRBD2. Sequencing used CD4+ or CD8+ T cells sorted from blood, obtained in a trial of the OX40 agonist ivuxolimab. The CDR3 loop reads CASSLSPAGSQEQFF. DNA for the CDR3: TGTGCCAGCAGCTTATCTCCAGCGGGATCACAGGAGCAGTTCTTC.